One sample yielded the 15 T cell receptor beta chains listed below, sequenced in a study of control samples from healthy donors and cancer patients. Clones were sequenced by immunoSEQ multiplex PCR, and TCRdb holds only the in-frame ones, with some missing. The profile covers about 58,000 clones, with roughly 92% appearing a single time and around 3.7% taken by the ten largest. Sequencing used blood. The origin of the receptors is a man aged 25-45 years in good health.

The table lists this clone with a count of one. The gene calls are TRBV13 and TRBJ2-3, with TRBD2 matching over 7 bases. Trimming cost V 5 bases and J 5 bases; bases outside gene matches: 7. The CDR3 is made up of 14 amino acids. CDR1 PRHDT and CDR2 FYEKMQ come from the germline V gene (reference sequence). CDR3 amino acids: CASSPRTRRDTQYF. In DNA, the CDR3 is TGTGCCAGCAGCCCCCGGACTAGGCGAGATACGCAGTATTTT.

This clone was recorded once. The chain joins TRBV5-4 to TRBJ2-6; D remains unclear. This CDR3 is built from 18 residues. Trimming stripped 0 bases from V and 0 bases from J, with 13 bases between. CDR1 is SGHNT, CDR2 YYREEE, per germline (reference sequence). CDR3 DNA: TGTGCCAGCAGCTTGGGGGATTGGAGCTCCTCTGGGGCCAACGTCCTGACTTTC. Residues: CASSLGDWSSSGANVLTF.

V usage is TRBV19 and J usage is TRBJ1-5; tentatively, D is TRBD1 (5 bases). V lost 4 bases and J 7 bases, leaving 17 bases between the germline ends. The CDR3 has 15 residues. CDR1 is LNHDA and CDR2 is SQIVND in the germline V gene (reference sequence). The CDR3 loop reads CASSKTGKGGQPQHF. The DNA of the CDR3 is TGTGCCAGTAGTAAAACAGGTAAAGGCGGACAGCCCCAGCATTTT.

On this clone: The junction does not match germline at one end; this may be a read error. Other nucleotide sequences from this sample produce the same CDR3. This chain connects TRBV4-3 to TRBJ1-3, with D perhaps matching TRBD1 (5 bases). From germline, CDR1 is LGHNA and CDR2 YSLEER. The CDR3 consists of 16 residues. CDR3 amino acids: CASSQDGGLAGNTIYF. In DNA form, the CDR3 reads TGCGCTAGCAGCCAAGACGGGGGGTTAGCTGGAAACACCATATATTTT.

The V gene is TRBV15, the J gene TRBJ1-1; D not certain. V lost 2 bases, J lost 6 bases, and 7 bases lay in between. CDR3 length: 12 residues. The germline V gene has CDR1 LNHNV and CDR2 YYDKDF (reference sequence). In DNA, the CDR3 is TGTGCCACCAGCAGACAGGAAGCTGAAGCTTTCTTT. Encoded protein: CATSRQEAEAFF.

The table lists this clone with a count of one. The chain uses TRBV27 and TRBJ2-7; D gene ambiguous. Germline lookup yields CDR1 MNHEY and CDR2 SMNVEV (reference sequence). This CDR3 spans 13 amino acids. V was trimmed by 5 bases and J by 5 bases, leaving 13 bases between them. The CDR3 DNA sequence: TGTGCCAGCAGTCGGTCTGAACCTCACGAGCAGTACTTC. It yields the protein CASSRSEPHEQYF.

This rearrangement joins TRBV14 to TRBJ1-3; a possible D gene is TRBD1 (5 bases). Germline-derived CDR1 and CDR2 are SGHDN and FVKESK. This CDR3 has 15 amino acids. The V end was cut by 7 bases, the J end by 0 bases, with 13 bases between. CDR3 in amino acids: CASNSGRGSGNTIYF. In nucleotides, the CDR3 is TGTGCCAGCAATTCGGGGCGAGGCTCTGGAAACACCATATATTTT. Full variable domain (rest looked up from reference TRBV14 and TRBJ1-3): EAGVTQFPSHSVIEKGQTVTLRCDPISGHDNLYWYRRVMGKEIKFLLHFVKESKQDESGMPNNRFLAERTGGTYSTLKVQPAELEDSGVYFCASNSGRGSGNTIYFGEGSWLTVV.

The V gene is TRBV3-1 (or the pseudogene TRBV3-2), the J gene TRBJ1-1; D is unresolved. Germline V gene sequence: CDR1 LGHDT, CDR2 YNNKEL (reference sequence). V was shortened by 1 base and J by 11 bases, with 14 bases between the two germline ends. CDR3 size: 13 residues. CDR3 in DNA: TGTGCCAGCAGCCAAGCCCCCCTCCCCTGGGCTTTCTTT. It codes for CASSQAPLPWAFF.

As concerns this clone: One end of the junction does not line up with germline, which may come from a read error. The chain recombines TRBV7-7 with TRBJ2-1; 7 nucleotides line up with TRBD2. The CDR3 runs 13 residues. In germline, CDR1 is SSHAT, CDR2 FNYEAQ (reference sequence). CDR3: CASSLGSGGVQFF. CDR3 bases: TGTGCTAGCAGCTTAGGGTCGGGAGGTGTGCAGTTCTTC.

V and J are TRBV7-9 and TRBJ1-5; TRBD1 might be the D (5 bases). The CDR3 extends over 14 amino acids. Between the trimmed V and J ends, which lost 5 bases and 5 bases, there was a span of 13 bases. Germline assignment: CDR1 SEHNR and CDR2 FQNEAQ (reference sequence). The CDR3 DNA is TGTGCCAGCAGCCCTACCGACAGTGATCAGCCCCAGCATTTT. This codes for CASSPTDSDQPQHF.

The chain links TRBV10-3 to TRBJ1-6; TRBD1 might be the D (6 bases). The V and J ends lost 11 bases and 7 bases respectively, with 15 bases between them. Germline V gene sequence: CDR1 ENHRY, CDR2 SYGVKD. This CDR3 is 13 amino acids long. CDR3 protein: CASHRDPNSPLHF. The CDR3 DNA follows: TGTGCCTCACACAGGGATCCGAATTCACCCCTCCACTTT.

This clone appeared once. V gene TRBV4-3 combines with J gene TRBJ1-2, with unresolved D. The CDR3 loop spans 14 amino acids. The ends were cut back, 0 bases at V and 2 bases at J, with 7 bases in the middle. Germline V gene lookup returns CDR1 LGHNA and CDR2 YSLEER. CDR3 sequence: CASSQDWENYGYTF. In nucleotides, the CDR3 is TGCGCCAGCAGCCAAGATTGGGAGAACTATGGCTACACCTTC.

The V gene is TRBV5-6, the J gene TRBJ1-1; D gene uncertain. The germline CDR1 and CDR2 sequences are SGHDT and YYEEEE. The CDR3 has 11 residues. V gave up 4 bases and J gave up 13 bases, with 14 bases separating them. The CDR3 loop reads CASSTPSQVFF. The CDR3 region has the DNA TGTGCCAGCAGCACCCCTTCCCAAGTTTTCTTT.

The chain joins TRBV6-2 or TRBV6-3 to TRBJ1-2; D gene unclear. The CDR3 length is 12 residues. Germline CDR1 MNHEY, CDR2 SVGEGT. Trimming shortened V by 2 bases and J by 5 bases, and 6 bases separated the two germline ends. The CDR3 DNA follows: TGTGCCAGCAGTTACGGGCCATATGGCTACACCTTC. It yields the protein CASSYGPYGYTF.

The chain has TRBV11-2 and TRBJ1-1; D not certain. CDR1 is SGHAT and CDR2 is FQNNGV in the germline V gene. The ends were cut back, 3 bases at V and 8 bases at J, with 7 bases in the middle. The CDR3 sequence is 11 residues long. The CDR3 sequence is CASSLLGEAFF. The CDR3 DNA reads TGTGCCAGCAGCTTGTTAGGGGAAGCTTTCTTT. Supplemented by reference TRBV11-2 and TRBJ1-1, the full variable domain reads EAGVAQSPRYKIIEKRQSVAFWCNPISGHATLYWYQQILGQGPKLLIQFQNNGVVDDSQLPKDRFSAERLKGVDSTLKIQPAKLEDSAVYLCASSLLGEAFFGQGTRLTVV.